This entry concerns a single T cell receptor (beta chain). In the original processing: By means of reference gene primer amplification, nucleated cell counts were estimated. TCRdb keeps only in-frame clones here, not all; method: immunoSEQ multiplex PCR. V and J calls and clone size follow that table, whereas D and trimming were derived from the DNA. Of about 140,000 clones in the sample, 80% to 85% were seen once. This CDR3 contains 14 residues. The V and J ends lost 5 bases and 1 base respectively, with 10 bases between them. Per germline, CDR1 SGHTA and CDR2 FQGTGA. These data are taken from a study of blood T cell repertoires in COVID-19. Study context: Some COVID-19 samples were acute and others convalescent; all came from the United States, Italy and Spain. The analysed material was cDNA or gDNA that came from T cells, B-cell-depleted T cells, or PBMCs.

V and J are TRBV7-3 and TRBJ2-3; D not certain. Sequencing was carried out using peripheral blood. This TCR derives from a woman aged 55-75 years with acute or convalescent COVID-19. This chain's CDR3 is CASSPGTGTDTQYF. The CDR3 bases are TGTGCCAGCAGCCCAGGTACGGGCACAGATACGCAGTATTTT.